The 21 T cell receptor beta chains reported below all come from one sample, sequenced in a study of blood T cell repertoires in COVID-19. Generated by immunoSEQ multiplex PCR, the TCRdb table keeps only in-frame clones and is missing some. The repertoire consists of approximately 82,000 clones, with around 88% occurring once and the leading ten covering over 15%. Sequencing used peripheral blood. These TCRs come from a woman aged 60-75 years with acute or convalescent COVID-19.

The rearrangement uses TRBV3-1 (or the pseudogene TRBV3-2) and TRBJ2-2; TRBD1 matches 7 bases. The V gene end was trimmed by 5 bases and the J gene end by 1 base; junction bases not matched to a gene: 1. CDR1 and CDR2 (germline): LGHDT, YNNKEL (reference sequence). This CDR3 has 14 residues. CDR3 amino acids: CASSGQVNTGELFF. Written as DNA, the CDR3 is TGTGCCAGCAGCGGACAGGTGAACACCGGGGAGCTGTTTTTT.

This CDR3 is CASSYMYGELFF. The DNA for the CDR3 is TGTGCCAGCAGTTATATGTACGGGGAGCTGTTTTTT. The genes are TRBV6-5 and TRBJ2-2; D is undetermined. The CDR3 loop spans 12 amino acids. The germline V gene encodes CDR1 MNHEY and CDR2 SVGAGI. Trimming took 3 bases from V and 7 from J, leaving 6 bases between them.

Only one count was recorded for this clone. This chain links TRBV7-2 with TRBJ2-3, with D unresolved. This CDR3 is 14 amino acids long. Germline CDR1 SGHTA, CDR2 FQGNSA. V gave up 1 base and J gave up 4 bases, with 9 bases separating them. CDR3 nucleotides: TGTGCCAGCAGCTTAGATTCGGCGGCAGATACGCAGTATTTT. Encoded protein: CASSLDSAADTQYF. Full variable domain (remainder filled in from reference TRBV7-2 and TRBJ2-3): GAGVSQSPSNKVTEKGKDVELRCDPISGHTALYWYRQSLGQGLEFLIYFQGNSAPDKSGLPSDRFSAERTGGSVSTLTIQRTQQEDSAVYLCASSLDSAADTQYFGPGTRLTVL.

The chain uses TRBV19 and TRBJ1-5, with D hard to call. Germline values: CDR1 LNHDA, CDR2 SQIVND (reference sequence). This CDR3 is built from 15 residues. V was clipped by 5 bases and J by 2 bases, with 13 bases between them. The CDR3 loop is CASSGGLVGNQPQHF. For the CDR3, the DNA is TGTGCCAGTAGTGGAGGACTGGTAGGCAATCAGCCCCAGCATTTT.

The chain recombines TRBV11-2 with TRBJ2-7, with D possibly TRBD2 on 6 matching bases. The V gene lost 5 bases and the J gene lost 4 bases, with 15 bases spanning the gap. The CDR3 covers 14 residues. The germline V gene encodes CDR1 SGHAT and CDR2 FQNNGV. DNA for the CDR3: TGTGCCAGCAGCCGCGGGACTGCCGGTTACGAGCAGTACTTC. The encoded protein is CASSRGTAGYEQYF. The entire variable domain, with the rest obtained from reference TRBV11-2 and TRBJ2-7, is as follows: EAGVAQSPRYKIIEKRQSVAFWCNPISGHATLYWYQQILGQGPKLLIQFQNNGVVDDSQLPKDRFSAERLKGVDSTLKIQPAKLEDSAVYLCASSRGTAGYEQYFGPGTRLTVT.

The V gene is TRBV11-3, the J gene TRBJ2-1, with a possible D match to TRBD1 (5 bases). The CDR3 extends over 19 amino acids. The V end was cut by 0 bases, the J end by 0 bases, with 18 bases between. CDR1 SGHNT and CDR2 YENEEA come from the germline V gene. Here the CDR3 DNA reads TGTGCCAGCAGCTTAGAGGCCCGTGGGGCAGCGAGCTCCTACAATGAGCAGTTCTTC. Amino acids: CASSLEARGAASSYNEQFF.

The gene calls are TRBV6-4 and TRBJ2-1; TRBD2 agrees at 13 bases. The germline CDR1 and CDR2 sequences are MRHNA and SNTAGT. The V gene end was trimmed by 7 bases and the J gene end by 7 bases; junction bases not matched to a gene: 10. This CDR3 contains 16 residues. The CDR3 sequence: CASNKTRTSGGNEQFF. The CDR3 DNA reads as TGTGCCAGCAATAAAACCAGGACTAGCGGGGGTAATGAGCAGTTCTTC.

The genes are TRBV20-1 and TRBJ1-1; perhaps TRBD1 as D (6 bases). CDR1 and CDR2 (germline): DFQATT, SNEGSKA (reference sequence). CDR3 length: 13 residues. V was clipped by 3 bases and J by 6 bases, with 14 bases between them. CDR3 DNA sequence: TGCAGTGCTAGTAAGGGACAAATCGCTGAAGCTTTCTTT. Residues: CSASKGQIAEAFF.

The genes are TRBV6-5 and TRBJ1-2, with 9 bases aligning to TRBD1. The V and J ends lost 3 bases and 8 bases, in that order; junction bases with no gene match: 7. This CDR3 region has 14 residues. CDR1 and CDR2 (germline): MNHEY, SVGAGI. The CDR3 loop is CASSYRGQGDGYTF. The CDR3 DNA sequence: TGTGCCAGCAGTTATAGGGGACAGGGTGACGGCTACACCTTC.

The chain is built from TRBV7-6 and TRBJ2-6, with 15 bases aligning to TRBD2. Germline V gene data show CDR1 as SGHVS and CDR2 as FNYEAQ. After removal of 4 bases from V and 2 bases from J, the junction contained 9 bases not matched to a gene. This CDR3 spans 20 amino acids. The CDR3 loop reads CASSSGLAGGHIPGANVLTF. CDR3 in DNA: TGTGCCAGCAGCTCGGGACTAGCGGGGGGTCACATTCCTGGGGCCAACGTCCTGACTTTC.

V and J are TRBV5-4 and TRBJ1-4, with a tentative D call TRBD1 (5 bases). This CDR3 comprises 15 residues. Trimming removed 2 bases from V and 3 bases from J, with 11 bases in between. Germline V lookup: CDR1 SGHNT, CDR2 YYREEE (reference sequence). The CDR3 sequence is CASSFGGTANEKLFF. CDR3 coding DNA: TGTGCCAGCAGCTTCGGCGGGACGGCTAATGAAAAACTGTTTTTT.

The rearrangement joins TRBV6-5 to TRBJ2-3; tentative D call: TRBD1 (6 bases). The V gene lost 7 bases and the J gene lost 4 bases, with 15 bases spanning the gap. Germline CDR1 MNHEY, CDR2 SVGAGI. CDR3 length equals 14 residues. The CDR3 DNA reads TGTGCCAGCACCTCCCCCGGACAGCCAGATACGCAGTATTTT. Translating gives CASTSPGQPDTQYF.

This chain joins TRBV4-1 and TRBJ1-1; the D gene is possibly TRBD1 (6 bases). The V gene's germline CDR1 is MGHRA and CDR2 YSYEKL. Trimming left V 1 base short and J 1 base short, with 13 bases between. The CDR3 is 16 amino acids. The CDR3 region is CASSQAPGHWNTEAFF. Written as DNA, the CDR3 is TGCGCCAGCAGCCAAGCACCGGGACACTGGAACACTGAAGCTTTCTTT.

This chain uses TRBV9 with TRBJ1-1, with D maybe TRBD1 (6 bases). From germline, CDR1 is SGDLS and CDR2 YYNGEE. The CDR3 contains 17 residues. Trimming shortened V by 4 bases and J by 1 base, and 20 bases separated the two germline ends. CDR3 DNA: TGTGCCAGCAGCCGTAGATGGGACACCACAGAGAACACTGAAGCTTTCTTT. This sequence encodes CASSRRWDTTENTEAFF.

This clone occurred a few times. The J gene is TRBJ1-1, the V gene TRBV6-5; 8 nucleotides agree with TRBD1. The V gene's germline CDR1 is MNHEY and CDR2 SVGAGI. The CDR3 runs to 12 residues. The V segment lost 7 bases and the J segment 5 bases; nucleotides outside the gene matches: 3. The CDR3 DNA reads TGTGCCAGCACGGGACAGGTTACTGAAGCTTTCTTT. Translating gives CASTGQVTEAFF.

The V gene is TRBV11-3, the J gene TRBJ2-3; D is undetermined. In germline, CDR1 is SGHNT, CDR2 YENEEA. Deletions cut 5 bases from V and 0 bases from J, with 9 bases between. CDR3 length equals 14 residues. In DNA, the CDR3 is TGTGCCAGCAGCATTAGCCGAAGCACAGATACGCAGTATTTT. Amino acid sequence: CASSISRSTDTQYF.

The gene calls are TRBV15 and TRBJ1-1; 8 positions agree with TRBD1. Per germline, CDR1 LNHNV and CDR2 YYDKDF (reference sequence). V gave up 6 bases and J gave up 0 bases; unmatched junction bases: 3. CDR3 size: 14 residues. The CDR3, as DNA: TGTGCCACCAGGGACAGGGAGGTGAACACTGAAGCTTTCTTT. Residues: CATRDREVNTEAFF.

This chain connects TRBV21-1 to TRBJ2-3; the D call in the table, TRBD1, was not verified against the DNA. TRBV21-1 has pseudogene status. The CDR3 extends over 22 amino acids. CDR3 nucleotide sequence: TGTGCCAGCAGCAATACGAATTGCCTACGCCGGGACAGTTTACGGGGCACAGATACGCAGTATTTT. This translates into CASSNTNCLRRDSLRGTDTQYF.

The genes are TRBV7-9 and TRBJ1-1; 7 nucleotides match TRBD1. The CDR3 consists of 17 residues. The J segment lost 1 base and the V segment lost 5 bases, leaving 13 bases of the junction unmatched. CDR1 SEHNR and CDR2 FQNEAQ come from the germline V gene (reference sequence). The CDR3 reads CASSPLDRAGGNTEAFF. For the CDR3, the DNA is TGTGCCAGCAGCCCCCTCGACAGGGCGGGAGGGAACACTGAAGCTTTCTTT.

The chain is built from TRBV19 and TRBJ2-5; 7 bases agree with TRBD1. The CDR3 runs 14 residues. The trim removed 6 bases at V and 4 bases at J, leaving 8 bases unmatched. Germline V gene sequence: CDR1 LNHDA, CDR2 SQIVND (reference sequence). CDR3 in amino acids: CASSPTPGGETQYF. The CDR3 DNA is TGTGCCAGTAGCCCCACTCCAGGGGGAGAGACCCAGTACTTC.

Here the CDR3 reads CASLVSGQPYF. Written as DNA, the CDR3 is TGTGCCAGCCTGGTATCGGGACAGCCTTACTTC. The rearrangement links TRBV2 to TRBJ2-5; 7 nucleotides align to TRBD1. Germline assignment: CDR1 SNHLY and CDR2 FYNNEI. V gave up 8 bases and J gave up 14 bases; unmatched junction bases: 11. The CDR3 consists of 11 residues.